This T cell receptor beta chain was recorded in a study of PD-1 blockade in classical Hodgkin lymphoma. Time point reported: cycle 4 day 1 (C4D1), after around six weeks of nivolumab. There was relapse after autologous stem cell transplantation in every patient, and there was variation in brentuximab vedotin exposure. Some clones are missing from TCRdb's copy, which holds only in-frame ones; the method was immunoSEQ multiplex PCR. The data show 110,000 or so clones, approximately 90% seen once. Study-level findings and limits: Only CD4+ TCR diversity, not CD8+, had risen significantly by C4D1. It was reported that newly diagnosed patients had less baseline TCR diversity than healthy donors. Complete responders entered with baseline diversity on par with newly diagnosed patients, the results showed.

V was cut by 3 bases and J by 5 bases, with 2 bases left in between. The CDR3 covers 10 residues. Germline V gene lookup returns CDR1 MDHEN and CDR2 SYDVKM. Regarding this clone: The antigen is not known.

This rearrangement joins TRBV28 to TRBJ2-7; D is uncertain. The source was peripheral blood mononuclear cells (PBMCs), collected before the fourth cycle of nivolumab. This TCR was sampled from a human donor with classical Hodgkin lymphoma. This CDR3 reads CASSLNEQYF. CDR3 DNA sequence: TGTGCCAGCAGTTTGAACGAGCAGTACTTC.